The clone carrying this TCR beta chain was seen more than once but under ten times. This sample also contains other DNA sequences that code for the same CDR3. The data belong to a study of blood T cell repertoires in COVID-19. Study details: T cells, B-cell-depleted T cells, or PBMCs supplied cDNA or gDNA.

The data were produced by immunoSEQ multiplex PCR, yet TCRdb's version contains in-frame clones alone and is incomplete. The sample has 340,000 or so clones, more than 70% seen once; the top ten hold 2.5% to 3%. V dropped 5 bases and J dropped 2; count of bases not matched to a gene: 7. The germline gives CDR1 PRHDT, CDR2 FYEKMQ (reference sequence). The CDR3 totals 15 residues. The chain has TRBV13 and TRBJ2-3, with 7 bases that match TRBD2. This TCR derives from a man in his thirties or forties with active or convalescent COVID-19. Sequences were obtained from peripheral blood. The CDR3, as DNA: TGTGCCAGCAGCCTCGGGGGGAGCTTCACAGATACGCAGTATTTT. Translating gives CASSLGGSFTDTQYF.